Here is one T cell receptor beta chain with its context. This entry belongs to a study of beta chain features in type 1 diabetes. Investigators reverse transcribed all isolated RNA, so they sequenced expressed TCRB transcripts. Data came from immunoSEQ multiplex PCR; TCRdb stores just in-frame clones and leaves some out. The sample has about 320,000 clones, around 13% seen once; the top ten hold 6.7%. Looked up from germline, CDR1 is SGHTA and CDR2 is FQGNSA. Trimming removed 1 base from V and 6 bases from J, with 13 bases in between. The CDR3 covers 15 residues. The receptor's source is a man in his thirties or forties in good health. Sequences were obtained from central memory CD4+ T cells from blood. The chain uses TRBV7-2 and TRBJ2-1; D is perhaps TRBD2 (6 bases). CDR3 DNA sequence: TGTGCCAGCAGCTTAGTTGCGGGGCTCGGCAATGAGCAGTTCTTC. It yields the protein CASSLVAGLGNEQFF. Combining the CDR3 with reference TRBV7-2 and TRBJ2-1 gives the whole variable domain GAGVSQSPSNKVTEKGKDVELRCDPISGHTALYWYRQSLGQGLEFLIYFQGNSAPDKSGLPSDRFSAERTGGSVSTLTIQRTQQEDSAVYLCASSLVAGLGNEQFFGPGTRLTVL.